These T cell receptor beta chains were read from a single sample in a study of shared clonotypes between healthy human individuals. Some clones are missing from TCRdb's copy, which holds only in-frame ones; the method was immunoSEQ multiplex PCR. The sample shows 600,000 to 750,000 clones, around 72% of them seen only once. Sequenced material: memory CD4+ T cells sorted from blood. The receptors originated from a woman in her twenties or thirties in good health. Both conserved end residues are part of each CDR3. D genes are given only for firm matches. Only some rows state a clone size, as once, few, many or a class for expanded clones.

TRBJ1-2 | . | TRBV27 | 17 | TRBD1 | TGTGCCAGCAGCCCGCTTACCGGGACAGGGGCCCTGAATGGCTACACCTTC | CASSPLTGTGALNGYTF
TRBJ1-2 | few | TRBV6-5 | 14 | . | TGTGCCAGTAAGGTGTCAGGGGCCTTCTATGGCTACACCTTC | CASKVSGAFYGYTF
TRBJ1-2 | . | TRBV27 | 15 | TRBD1 | TGTGCCAGCAGTTCAACCGGGACAGGGATCTATGGCTACACCTTC | CASSSTGTGIYGYTF
TRBJ2-7 | once | TRBV7-8 | 12 | . | TGTGCCAGCAGGAGTTCCCTCTCCGAGCAGTACTTC | CASRSSLSEQYF
TRBJ2-1 | few | TRBV18 | 14 | . | TGTGCCAGCTCACCACTTTCGGGGGACAATGAGCAGTTCTTC | CASSPLSGDNEQFF
TRBJ2-6 | few | TRBV6-5 | 15 | TRBD2 | TGTGCCAGCATGCGGGAGGCGGCTGGGGCCAACGTCCTGACTTTC | CASMREAAGANVLTF
TRBJ2-7 | . | TRBV5-1 | 14 | TRBD1 | TGCGCCAGCAGCTCCTGGGACAGTTCCTACGAGCAGTACTTC | CASSSWDSSYEQYF
TRBJ1-1 | . | TRBV28 | 13 | TRBD1 | TGTGCCAGCATTGGACAGGGGGCCGGGGAAGCTTTCTTT | CASIGQGAGEAFF
TRBJ2-7 | once | TRBV18 | 15 | . | TGTGCCAGCTCACTGGGGGACGGGGCTCGATACGAGCAGTACTTC | CASSLGDGARYEQYF
TRBJ2-4 | few | TRBV27 | 19 | TRBD1 | TGTGCCAGCAGTCCATGGGCAGGGGGCATGGGGGCCAAAAAAAACATTCAGTACTTC | CASSPWAGGMGAKKNIQYF
TRBJ2-7 | few | TRBV7-2 | 12 | . | TGTGCCAGCAGCGACAAGGTCTACGAGCAGTACTTC | CASSDKVYEQYF
TRBJ2-5 | . | TRBV5-4 | 14 | TRBD1 | TGTGCCAGCAGCTTGGATTACAGGGGGGAGACCCAGTACTTC | CASSLDYRGETQYF
TRBJ1-5 | . | TRBV27 | 15 | TRBD1 | TGTGCCAGCAGTTCCTCGGACAGGGGGAATCAGCCCCAGCATTTT | CASSSSDRGNQPQHF
TRBJ2-4 | . | TRBV9 | 15 | . | TGTGCCAGCAGCGTAGGTGGGGCCAGCCAAAACATTCAGTACTTC | CASSVGGASQNIQYF
TRBJ2-7 | . | TRBV10-2 | 15 | TRBD2 | TGCGCCAGCAGTGACCCCCGGGGGGGCCTCTACGAGCAGTACTTC | CASSDPRGGLYEQYF
TRBJ2-3 | . | TRBV5-3 | 13 | . | TGTGCCAGCAGGCCCGGGAGCACAGATACGCAGTATTTT | CASRPGSTDTQYF
TRBJ2-6 | . | TRBV19 | 16 | . | TGTGCCAGTAGTATAGATCGGAACCCTGGGGCCAACGTCCTGACTTTC | CASSIDRNPGANVLTF
TRBJ2-7 | few | TRBV4-1 | 15 | TRBD2 | TGCGCCAGCAGCCAAGATTTAGCGGGAGTTTGGGAGCAGTACTTC | CASSQDLAGVWEQYF
TRBJ2-1 | . | TRBV4-2 | 17 | TRBD2 | TGTGCCAGCAGCCAGGAATTTTTACTAGCGGGTATGAATGAGCAGTTCTTC | CASSQEFLLAGMNEQFF
TRBJ1-1 | few | TRBV27 | 15 | . | TGTGCCAGCAGTCCACGACGGACCGCGAACACTGAAGCTTTCTTT | CASSPRRTANTEAFF
TRBJ2-6 | few | TRBV5-1 | 16 | . | TGCGCCAGCTCTAGGACCTCCGGCTCTGGGGCCAACGTCCTGACTTTC | CASSRTSGSGANVLTF
TRBJ1-2 | . | TRBV6-1 | 11 | . | TGTGCCAGCCACGACATCTATGGCTACACCTTC | CASHDIYGYTF
TRBJ2-3 | . | TRBV11-2 | 16 | . | TGTGCCAGCAGCTTAGAAAGCGGACTAACCACAGATACGCAGTATTTT | CASSLESGLTTDTQYF
TRBJ1-1 | . | TRBV11-2 | 15 | . | TGTGCCAGCAGCTTAGATTACGGGGGCTTCACTGAAGCTTTCTTT | CASSLDYGGFTEAFF
TRBJ2-5 | . | TRBV27 | 13 | . | TGTGCCAGCAGTTTAGGGTATCAAGAGACCCAGTACTTC | CASSLGYQETQYF
TRBJ2-7 | . | TRBV27 | 14 | TRBD2 | TGTGCCAGCAGTTCCCCCCAGCGGGAGTCCCCTCAGTACTTC | CASSSPQRESPQYF
TRBJ2-1 | few | TRBV5-1 | 15 | . | TGCGCCAGCAGTTTTGACACTAGCTCCTACAATGAGCAGTTCTTC | CASSFDTSSYNEQFF
TRBJ2-1 | . | TRBV10-3 | 16 | TRBD2 | TGTGCCATCAGTGACCGTAGCGGGAGGACCGGCAATGAGCAGTTCTTC | CAISDRSGRTGNEQFF
TRBJ2-1 | many | TRBV7-2 | 15 | TRBD1 | TGTGCCAGCAGCTTAAGCAGGGGGCTAAGTAATGAGCAGTTCTTC | CASSLSRGLSNEQFF
TRBJ2-7 | . | TRBV27 | 18 | TRBD2 | TGTGCCAGCAGTCCTAGACTAGCGGGGAAGACTAACTCCTACGAGCAGTACTTC | CASSPRLAGKTNSYEQYF